This T cell receptor (beta chain) was sequenced during a study of low-dose radiotherapy and immunotherapy resistance in tumors. Study information: Dosing for Cohort 2 consisted of 1 Gy per fraction every two weeks, reaching a total of 13 Gy over 26 weeks. Intravenous ipilimumab 1 mg/kg every six weeks was given with nivolumab 240 mg every two weeks. On a schedule of every two weeks, intravenous cyclophosphamide at a dose of 200 mg/m2 was delivered one day before each radiation and immunotherapy administration.

Primers used for first-strand cDNA, a TRAV- and TRBV-specific set, covered both alpha and beta chains. Amplification, which lasted roughly 20 PCR cycles, used a constant-region primer and V-primer adapter to amplify TCRs. TCRdb fed the reads into MiXCR, producing one record per CDR3 protein. The table lists around 100,000 distinct CDR3 sequences, less than 25% of them singletons. The CDR3 has 15 residues. The J segment lost 7 bases and the V segment lost 5 bases, leaving 8 bases of the junction unmatched. The time point: after trial treatment. Treatment in this sample: LDRT plus nivolumab, ipilimumab, low-dose cyclophosphamide and aspirin (RACIN trial). This clonotype was counted ten times or more.

The rearrangement uses TRBV12-3 or TRBV12-4 and TRBJ2-2; 9 bases agree with TRBD1. Specimen: PBMCs, collected after low-dose radiotherapy plus immunotherapy. The sequence came from a male donor with prostate cancer. CDR3 coding DNA: TGTGCCAGCAGTGCCGGGACAGGGTTCGGCGGGGAGCTGTTTTTT. Encoded protein: CASSAGTGFGGELFF.